This T cell receptor beta chain was profiled in a study of T cells in Graves' hyperthyroidism and ophthalmopathy. Study context: Peripheral blood was obtained at initial diagnosis, preceding any treatment.

RNA transcripts served as the template for amplifying TCR beta CDR3 regions. RT-PCR in the first round (using the HTBI primer set) targeted the TCR CDR3. MiXCR, run by TCRdb on the multiplex PCR reads, gives a single entry per CDR3 protein. The repertoire holds about 600,000 distinct CDR3 sequences, with approximately 14% as singletons. The CDR3 has 16 residues. In germline, CDR1 is LGHDT, CDR2 YNNKEL (reference sequence). Trimming cost V 0 bases and J 9 bases, with 18 bases left between them. At least ten counts were recorded for this clonotype. The clonotype comes from a woman between 50 and 59 years old with Graves' ophthalmopathy. This sequence joins TRBV3-1 and TRBJ1-5; D may be TRBD1 (5 bases). Sequencing used blood. CDR3 loop: CASSQDDGDHGMPQHF. The DNA of the CDR3 is TGTGCCAGCAGCCAAGATGATGGGGACCATGGGATGCCCCAGCATTTT.